The rows below give T cell receptor beta chains drawn from one sample of a study of blood T cell repertoires in COVID-19. The repertoire was sequenced with immunoSEQ multiplex PCR; TCRdb's copy has only in-frame clones and lacks some. The sample holds more than 85,000 clones, around 80% seen once. What was sequenced was peripheral blood. Receptors were obtained from a man aged 55-75 years with active or convalescent COVID-19. Each CDR3 is given with its conserved first and last residue. A D gene is named only where the DNA matches it firmly. Only part of the rows carry a size: once, few, many, or a class if the clone is expanded.

D gene,V gene,J gene,clone size,CDR3 DNA,CDR3 protein
.,TRBV7-3,TRBJ2-5,.,TGTGCCAGCAGCTCGACCGGGACTCGCCAAGAGACCCAGTACTTC,CASSSTGTRQETQYF
TRBD2,TRBV5-1,TRBJ2-5,.,TGCGCCAGCAGCTTGTCGGCGGGAGCTGGGAAGACCCAGTACTTC,CASSLSAGAGKTQYF
.,TRBV9,TRBJ1-1,.,TGTGCCAGCAGCGTGAGTGTGGGGAGGAACACTGAAGCTTTCTTT,CASSVSVGRNTEAFF
.,TRBV4-3,TRBJ2-5,.,TGCGCCAGCAGCCAAGAATTATTAGAAACAGTTCAAGAGACCCAGTACTTC,CASSQELLETVQETQYF
.,TRBV30,TRBJ1-3,.,TGTGCCTGGAGTGTAGCTTGGGGAGTCTCTGGAAACACCATATATTTT,CAWSVAWGVSGNTIYF
TRBD2,TRBV6-5,TRBJ2-2,few,TGTGCCAGCACAGGAGCGGGAGGGGTCACCGGGGAGCTGTTTTTT,CASTGAGGVTGELFF
.,TRBV2,TRBJ1-3,medium-sized,TGTGCCAGCAGTGGGGTCCTGGGCAGCCCTGGAAACACCATATATTTT,CASSGVLGSPGNTIYF
TRBD1,TRBV7-8,TRBJ1-6,.,TGTGCCAGCAGCTGGGGAGGAAGGGACAGTAATTCACCCCTCCACTTT,CASSWGGRDSNSPLHF
TRBD1,TRBV30,TRBJ2-7,.,TGTGCCTGGAGTAGAGAGACAGGGGCCTACGAGCAGTACTTC,CAWSRETGAYEQYF
.,TRBV10-2,TRBJ2-3,.,TGCGCCAGCAGTGAGATAGCCAAGAGCACAGATACGCAGTATTTT,CASSEIAKSTDTQYF
TRBD1,TRBV6-5,TRBJ1-1,.,TGTGCCAGCAGCCACACAGGGGTTCGGACTGAAGCTTTCTTT,CASSHTGVRTEAFF
.,TRBV6-5,TRBJ1-2,.,TGTGCCAGCAGTCAGGGTTTTAACTATGGCTACACCTTC,CASSQGFNYGYTF
.,TRBV10-3,TRBJ1-1,.,TGTGCCATCAGTCTAATGGCCCAGAGGGAAGGAACTGAAGCTTTCTTT,CAISLMAQREGTEAFF
TRBD1,TRBV19,TRBJ2-5,.,TGTGCCAGTAGTTTGGGACAGGGCTACCAAGAGACCCAGTACTTC,CASSLGQGYQETQYF
TRBD1,TRBV18,TRBJ2-2,.,TGTGCCAGCTCACCTCGGACAGGATCTAGCGGGGAGCTGTTTTTT,CASSPRTGSSGELFF
TRBD1,TRBV11-2,TRBJ2-5,.,TGTGCCAGCAGCTTAGTCCCCGGACAGGGGGAAGAGACCCAGTACTTC,CASSLVPGQGEETQYF
.,TRBV5-6,TRBJ1-6,.,TGTGCCAGCAGCTTGGGGGTGACAGGCTTTTATAATTCACCCCTCCACTTT,CASSLGVTGFYNSPLHF
TRBD1,TRBV6-2/TRBV6-3,TRBJ2-1,.,TGTGCCAGCAGCCGCCGGGACAGATACAATGAGCAGTTCTTC,CASSRRDRYNEQFF
TRBD2,TRBV5-1,TRBJ2-3,.,TGCGCCAGCAGCCATAGCGGGAGGGCAGGGATAGGAGATACGCAGTATTTT,CASSHSGRAGIGDTQYF
TRBD1,TRBV29-1,TRBJ2-1,.,TGCAGCGTTGGGACAGGCTACAATGAGCAGTTCTTC,CSVGTGYNEQFF
TRBD1,TRBV7-2,TRBJ1-1,.,TGTGCCAGCAGCCCTTGGACAGGGTCCGCTTTCTTT,CASSPWTGSAFF
TRBD1,TRBV29-1,TRBJ1-1,.,TGCAGCGTTGACGGGACAGGCGCCAGGTTCGGGACTGAAGCTTTCTTT,CSVDGTGARFGTEAFF
TRBD1,TRBV5-4,TRBJ2-1,.,TGTGCCAGCAGCTTTGAGGGACAGGGCTATGAGCAGTTCTTC,CASSFEGQGYEQFF
.,TRBV6-5,TRBJ1-4,.,TGTGCCAGCAGGGGGGACTTCCTTAATGAAAAACTGTTTTTT,CASRGDFLNEKLFF
TRBD1,TRBV4-2,TRBJ2-6,medium-sized,TGTGCCAGCAGCCAAGATGGGGGACAGTCTGGGGCCAACGTCCTGACTTTC,CASSQDGGQSGANVLTF